This T cell receptor (beta chain) was recovered during a study of brain metastases from non-small cell lung cancer. General study findings and limits: Compared with their matched primary tumors, approximately 68% of brain metastases showed expanded T-cell clones.

As regards this clone: Antigen: not known.

The germline gives CDR1 SGHRS, CDR2 YFSETQ. The CDR3 covers 16 residues. V lost 3 bases to trimming and J lost 0 bases; unmatched junction nucleotides: 4. Assay: immunoSEQ multiplex PCR; the TCRdb copy retains only in-frame clones and omits some. The profile covers roughly 5,000 clones, with 60% to 85% appearing a single time and around 6% taken by the ten largest. The sample consisted of primary lung tumor tissue. This TCR came from a donor at least 40 years old with non-small cell lung cancer. The chain carries TRBV5-1 and TRBJ1-3; the match to TRBD1 covers 9 bases. The chain's CDR3 is CASSWGQGSSGNTIYF. The CDR3 DNA sequence: TGCGCCAGCAGCTGGGGACAGGGTTCCTCTGGAAACACCATATATTTT.